Below, one TCR beta chain is given with its context. Assay used: immunoSEQ multiplex PCR; TCRdb lists only in-frame clones, some missing. The sample has 250,000 to 300,000 clones, about nine tenths seen once. This sample was taken from a study of blood T cell repertoires in COVID-19. The CDR3 totals 14 residues. Germline V gene data show CDR1 as MGHRA and CDR2 as YSYEKL. V shed 5 bases, J shed 5 bases, and the junction held 4 bases outside the gene matches. The origin of this receptor is a woman aged 30 to 39 with COVID-19, enrolled during active disease. Specimen: peripheral blood. The chain couples TRBV4-1 to TRBJ2-3, with 10 bases that match TRBD1. The CDR3 loop is CASSWDRGKDTQYF. The DNA for the CDR3 is TGCGCCAGCAGCTGGGACAGGGGAAAAGATACGCAGTATTTT.